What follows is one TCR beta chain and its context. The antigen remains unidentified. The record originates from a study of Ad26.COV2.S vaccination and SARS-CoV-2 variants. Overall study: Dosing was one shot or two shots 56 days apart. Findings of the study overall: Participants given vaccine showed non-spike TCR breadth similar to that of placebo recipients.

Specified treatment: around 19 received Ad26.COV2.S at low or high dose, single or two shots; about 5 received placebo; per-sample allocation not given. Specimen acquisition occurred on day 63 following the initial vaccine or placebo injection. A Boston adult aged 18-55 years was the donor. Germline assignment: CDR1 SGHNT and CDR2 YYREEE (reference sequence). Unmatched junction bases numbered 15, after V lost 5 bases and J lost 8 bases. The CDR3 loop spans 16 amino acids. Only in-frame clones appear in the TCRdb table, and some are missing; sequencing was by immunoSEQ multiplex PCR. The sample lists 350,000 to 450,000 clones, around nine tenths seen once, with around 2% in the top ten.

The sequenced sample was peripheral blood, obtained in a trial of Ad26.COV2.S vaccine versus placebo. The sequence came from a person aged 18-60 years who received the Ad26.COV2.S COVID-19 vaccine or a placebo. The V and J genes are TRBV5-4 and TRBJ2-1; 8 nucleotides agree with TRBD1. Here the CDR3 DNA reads TGTGCCAGCAGTAGAACAGGACAGGGCGCGGCTGATGAGCAGTTCTTC. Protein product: CASSRTGQGAADEQFF.